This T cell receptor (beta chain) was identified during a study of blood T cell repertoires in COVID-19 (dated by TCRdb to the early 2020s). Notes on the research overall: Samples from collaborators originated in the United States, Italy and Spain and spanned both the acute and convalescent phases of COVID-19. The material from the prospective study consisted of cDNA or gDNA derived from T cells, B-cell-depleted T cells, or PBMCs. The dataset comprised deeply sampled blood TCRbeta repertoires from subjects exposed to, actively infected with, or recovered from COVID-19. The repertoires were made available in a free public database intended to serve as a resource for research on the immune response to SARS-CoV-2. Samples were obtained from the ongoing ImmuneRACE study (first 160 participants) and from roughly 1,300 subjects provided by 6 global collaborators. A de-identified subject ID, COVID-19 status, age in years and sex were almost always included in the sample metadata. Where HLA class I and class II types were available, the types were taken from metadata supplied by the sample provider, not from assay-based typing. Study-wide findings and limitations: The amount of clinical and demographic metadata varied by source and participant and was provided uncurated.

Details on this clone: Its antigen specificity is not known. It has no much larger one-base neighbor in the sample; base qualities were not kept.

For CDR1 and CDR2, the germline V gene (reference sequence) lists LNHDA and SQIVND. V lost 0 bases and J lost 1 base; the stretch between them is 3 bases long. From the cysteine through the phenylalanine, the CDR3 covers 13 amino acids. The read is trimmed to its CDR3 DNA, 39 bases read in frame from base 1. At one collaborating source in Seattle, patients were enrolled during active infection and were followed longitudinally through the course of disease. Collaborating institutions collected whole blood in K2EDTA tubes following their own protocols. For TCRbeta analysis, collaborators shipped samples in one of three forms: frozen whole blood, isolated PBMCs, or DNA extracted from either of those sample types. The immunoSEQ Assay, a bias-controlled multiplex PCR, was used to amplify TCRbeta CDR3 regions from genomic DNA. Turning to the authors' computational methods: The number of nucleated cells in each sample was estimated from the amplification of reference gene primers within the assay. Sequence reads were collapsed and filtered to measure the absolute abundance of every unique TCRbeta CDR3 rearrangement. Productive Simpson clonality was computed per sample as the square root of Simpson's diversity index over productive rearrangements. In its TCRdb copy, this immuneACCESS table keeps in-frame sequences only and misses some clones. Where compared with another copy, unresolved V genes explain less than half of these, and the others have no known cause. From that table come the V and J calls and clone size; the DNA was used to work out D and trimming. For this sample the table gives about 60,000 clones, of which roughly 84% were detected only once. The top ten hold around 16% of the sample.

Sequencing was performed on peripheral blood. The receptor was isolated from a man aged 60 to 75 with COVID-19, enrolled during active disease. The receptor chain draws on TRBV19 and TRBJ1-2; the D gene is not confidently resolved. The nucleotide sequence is TGTGCCAGTAGTATAGATCTTAACTATGGCTACACCTTC. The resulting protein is CASSIDLNYGYTF.